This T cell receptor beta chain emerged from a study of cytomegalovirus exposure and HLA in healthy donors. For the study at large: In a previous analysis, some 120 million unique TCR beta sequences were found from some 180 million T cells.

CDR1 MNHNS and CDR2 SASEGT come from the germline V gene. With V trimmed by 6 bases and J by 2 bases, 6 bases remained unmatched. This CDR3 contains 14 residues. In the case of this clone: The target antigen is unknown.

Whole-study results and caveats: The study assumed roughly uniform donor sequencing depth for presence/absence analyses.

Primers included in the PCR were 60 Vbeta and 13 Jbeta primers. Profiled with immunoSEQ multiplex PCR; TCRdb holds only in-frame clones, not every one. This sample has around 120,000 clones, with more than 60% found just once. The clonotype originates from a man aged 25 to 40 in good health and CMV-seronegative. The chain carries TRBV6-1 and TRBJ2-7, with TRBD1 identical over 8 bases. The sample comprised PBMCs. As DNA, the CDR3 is TGTGCCAGCAGGGGGACAGGAAAGCCCTACGAGCAGTACTTC. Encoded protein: CASRGTGKPYEQYF.